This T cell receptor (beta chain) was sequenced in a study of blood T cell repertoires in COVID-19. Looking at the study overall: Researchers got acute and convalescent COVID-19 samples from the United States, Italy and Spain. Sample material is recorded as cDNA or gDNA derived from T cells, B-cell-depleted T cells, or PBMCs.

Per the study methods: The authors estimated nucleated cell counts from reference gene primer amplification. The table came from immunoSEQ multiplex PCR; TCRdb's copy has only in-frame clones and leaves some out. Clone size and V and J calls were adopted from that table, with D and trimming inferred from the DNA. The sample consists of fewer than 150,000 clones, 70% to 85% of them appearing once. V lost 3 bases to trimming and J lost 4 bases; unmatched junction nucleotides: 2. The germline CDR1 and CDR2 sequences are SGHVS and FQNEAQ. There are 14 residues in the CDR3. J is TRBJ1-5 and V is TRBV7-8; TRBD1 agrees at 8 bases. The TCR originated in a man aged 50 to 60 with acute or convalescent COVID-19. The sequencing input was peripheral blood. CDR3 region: CASSLTGENQPQHF. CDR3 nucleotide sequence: TGTGCCAGCAGCTTGACAGGGGAGAATCAGCCCCAGCATTTT.